This T cell receptor beta chain was found in a study of radiotherapy plus CTLA-4 blockade in lung cancer. Overall study: Disease control reached approximately 30%, with objective responses in 15% to 20%.

The method was immunoSEQ multiplex PCR; TCRdb's version includes in-frame clones alone and lacks a portion of them. The sample shows some 48,000 clones, 75% to 90% of them seen only once. Each patient with chemo-refractory metastatic non-small-cell lung cancer was treated with focal radiation plus CTLA-4 blockade using ipilimumab. The CDR3 is made up of 15 amino acids. Per germline, CDR1 WNHNN and CDR2 SYGVQD (reference sequence). The V end was cut by 0 bases, the J end by 7 bases, with 16 bases between. Points from the study as a whole: An expansion of tumor-derived TCR clones occurred in blood after radiotherapy plus ipilimumab. Dynamics of early blood T cell clones, together with interferon-beta, were reportedly the best predictors of response.

On this clone itself: The antigen is unknown.

This specimen consisted of peripheral blood, obtained from a patient treated with radiotherapy plus ipilimumab. The receptor was derived from a human donor with non-small cell lung cancer that progressed on radiotherapy plus ipilimumab. Some clones in this sample may be carry-over from other donors' samples. The chain recombines TRBV10-1 with TRBJ2-7, with D tentatively TRBD2 (5 bases). CDR3 region: CASSESPGIYEEQYF. DNA of the CDR3: TGCGCCAGCAGTGAGTCTCCGGGAATCTACGAAGAGCAGTACTTC.